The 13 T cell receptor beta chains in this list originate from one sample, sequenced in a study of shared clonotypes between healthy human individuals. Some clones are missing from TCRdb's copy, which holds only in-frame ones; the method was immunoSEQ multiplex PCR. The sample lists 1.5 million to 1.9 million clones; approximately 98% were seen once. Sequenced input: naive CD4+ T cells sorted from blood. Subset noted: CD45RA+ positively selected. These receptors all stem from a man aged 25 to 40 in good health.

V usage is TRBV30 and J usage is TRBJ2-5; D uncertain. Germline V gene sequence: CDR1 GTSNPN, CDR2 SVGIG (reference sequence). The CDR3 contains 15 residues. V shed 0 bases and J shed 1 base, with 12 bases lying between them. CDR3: CAWSVGLRLQETQYF. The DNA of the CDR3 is TGTGCCTGGAGTGTAGGATTGCGGCTCCAAGAGACCCAGTACTTC.

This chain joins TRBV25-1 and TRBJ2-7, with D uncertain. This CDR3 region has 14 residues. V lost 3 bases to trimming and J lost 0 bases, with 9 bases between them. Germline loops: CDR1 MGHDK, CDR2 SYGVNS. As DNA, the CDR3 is TGTGCCAGCAGTGATCACCAGAGCTCCTACGAGCAGTACTTC. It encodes CASSDHQSSYEQYF.

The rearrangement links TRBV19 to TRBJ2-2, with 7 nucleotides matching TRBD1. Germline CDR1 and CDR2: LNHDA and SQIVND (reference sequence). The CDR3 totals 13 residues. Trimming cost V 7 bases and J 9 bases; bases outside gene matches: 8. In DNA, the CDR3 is TGTGCCAGTACCCTTACAGGGGCCAGGGAGCTGTTTTTT. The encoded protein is CASTLTGARELFF.

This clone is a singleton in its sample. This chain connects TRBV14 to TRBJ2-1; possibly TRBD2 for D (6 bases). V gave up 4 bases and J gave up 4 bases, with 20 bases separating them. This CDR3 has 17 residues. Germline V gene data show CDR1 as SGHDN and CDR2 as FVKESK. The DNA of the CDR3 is TGTGCCAGCAGCCTCTCACTTGGGGGACTGGATTACAATGAGCAGTTCTTC. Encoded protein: CASSLSLGGLDYNEQFF.

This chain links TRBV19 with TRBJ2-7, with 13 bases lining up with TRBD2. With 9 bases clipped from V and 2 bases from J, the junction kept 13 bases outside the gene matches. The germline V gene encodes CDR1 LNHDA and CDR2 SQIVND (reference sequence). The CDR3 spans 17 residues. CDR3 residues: CASSMRTSGRFAYEQYF. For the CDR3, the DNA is TGTGCCAGCTCGATGAGGACTAGCGGGAGATTTGCCTACGAGCAGTACTTC.

The DNA of the CDR3 is TGTGCCAGCAGCTTAAGGGCCGCTAGCGAGACCCAGTACTTC. Protein: CASSLRAASETQYF. This chain connects TRBV7-3 to TRBJ2-5; D may be TRBD2 (5 bases). V was shortened by 1 base and J by 5 bases, with 11 bases between the two germline ends. CDR1 is SGHTA and CDR2 is FQGTGA in the germline V gene. This CDR3 comprises 14 residues. The entire variable domain, with the rest obtained from reference TRBV7-3 and TRBJ2-5, is as follows: GAGVSQTPSNKVTEKGKYVELRCDPISGHTALYWYRQSLGQGPEFLIYFQGTGAADDSGLPNDRFFAVRPEGSVSTLKIQRTERGDSAVYLCASSLRAASETQYFGPGTRLLVL.

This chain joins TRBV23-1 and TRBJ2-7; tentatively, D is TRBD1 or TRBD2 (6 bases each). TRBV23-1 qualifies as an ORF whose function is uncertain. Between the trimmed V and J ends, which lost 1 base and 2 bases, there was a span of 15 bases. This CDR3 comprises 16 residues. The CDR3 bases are TGCGCCAGCAGTCAATGGGGGGCCCAACCTACCTACGAGCAGTACTTC. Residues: CASSQWGAQPTYEQYF.

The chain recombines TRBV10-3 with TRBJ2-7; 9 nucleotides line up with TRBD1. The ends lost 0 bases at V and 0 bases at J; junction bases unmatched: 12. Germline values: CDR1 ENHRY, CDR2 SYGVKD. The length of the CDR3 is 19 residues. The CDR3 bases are TGTGCCATCAGTGAGTCGACCATTCGGACAGGGGAGAACTCCTACGAGCAGTACTTC. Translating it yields CAISESTIRTGENSYEQYF.

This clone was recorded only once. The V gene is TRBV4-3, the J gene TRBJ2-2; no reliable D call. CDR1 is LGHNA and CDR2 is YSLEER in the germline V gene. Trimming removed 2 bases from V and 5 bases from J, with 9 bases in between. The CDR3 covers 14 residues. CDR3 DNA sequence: TGCGCCAGCAGCCAACTGTTTGGAACCGGGGAGCTGTTTTTT. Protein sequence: CASSQLFGTGELFF.

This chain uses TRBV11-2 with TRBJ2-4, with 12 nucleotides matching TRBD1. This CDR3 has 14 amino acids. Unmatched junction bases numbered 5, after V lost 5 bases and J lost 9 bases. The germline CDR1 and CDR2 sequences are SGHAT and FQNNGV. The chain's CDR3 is CASSPGTGGVIQYF. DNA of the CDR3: TGTGCCAGCAGCCCTGGGACAGGGGGCGTCATTCAGTACTTC.

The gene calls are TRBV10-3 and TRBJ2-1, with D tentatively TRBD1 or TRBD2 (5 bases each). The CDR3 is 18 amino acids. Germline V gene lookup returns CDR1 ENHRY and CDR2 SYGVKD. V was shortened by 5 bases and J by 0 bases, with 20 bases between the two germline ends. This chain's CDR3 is CAISLLGSGRSSYNEQFF. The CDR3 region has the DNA TGTGCCATCAGTCTCTTGGGGTCGGGACGGAGCTCCTACAATGAGCAGTTCTTC.

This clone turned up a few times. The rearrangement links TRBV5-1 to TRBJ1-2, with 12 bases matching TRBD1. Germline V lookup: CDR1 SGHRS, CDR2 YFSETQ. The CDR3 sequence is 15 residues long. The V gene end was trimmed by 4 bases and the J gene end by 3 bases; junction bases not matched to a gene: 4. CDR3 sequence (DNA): TGCGCCAGCAGCGCAGGGACAGGGGGCGACTATGGCTACACCTTC. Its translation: CASSAGTGGDYGYTF.

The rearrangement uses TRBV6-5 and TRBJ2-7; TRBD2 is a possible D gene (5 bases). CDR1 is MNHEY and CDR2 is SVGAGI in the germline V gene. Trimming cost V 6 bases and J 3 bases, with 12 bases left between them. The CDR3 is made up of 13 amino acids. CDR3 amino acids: CASRRAMYYEQYF. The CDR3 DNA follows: TGTGCCAGCAGGCGGGCCATGTACTACGAGCAGTACTTC.